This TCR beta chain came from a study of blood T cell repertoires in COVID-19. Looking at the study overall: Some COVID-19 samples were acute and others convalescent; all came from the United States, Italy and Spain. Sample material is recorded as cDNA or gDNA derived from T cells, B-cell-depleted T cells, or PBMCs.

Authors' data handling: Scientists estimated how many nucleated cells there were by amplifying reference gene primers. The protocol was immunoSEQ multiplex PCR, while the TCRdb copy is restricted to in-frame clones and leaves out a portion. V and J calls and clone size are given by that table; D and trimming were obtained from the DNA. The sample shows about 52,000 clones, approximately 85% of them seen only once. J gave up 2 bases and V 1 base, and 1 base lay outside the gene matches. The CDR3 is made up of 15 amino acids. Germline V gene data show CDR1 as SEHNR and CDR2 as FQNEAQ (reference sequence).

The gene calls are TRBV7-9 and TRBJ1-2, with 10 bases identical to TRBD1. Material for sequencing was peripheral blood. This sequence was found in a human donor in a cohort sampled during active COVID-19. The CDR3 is CASSLGTGGNYGYTF. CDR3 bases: TGTGCCAGCAGCTTAGGGACAGGGGGGAACTATGGCTACACCTTC.